Listed below are T cell receptor beta chains from one sample, sequenced in a study of T cells in localized non-small cell lung cancer. Method: immunoSEQ multiplex PCR; TCRdb's copy keeps in-frame clones and lacks some. The sample lists approximately 30,000 clones, 70% to 90% occurring once. Sample: peripheral blood, taken before any cancer treatment. The receptors shown here come from a male donor older than 55 with stage III lung adenocarcinoma. Each CDR3 is given with its conserved first and last residue. A D gene is named only where the DNA matches it firmly. Size is omitted from some rows. Given values are once, few, many or a class for expanded clones.

.	TRBJ2-3	TRBV30	TRBD1	CAWGQGGTDTQYF	TGTGCCTGGGGACAGGGCGGCACAGATACGCAGTATTTT
.	TRBJ2-3	TRBV6-1	TRBD2	CASSELAGDSTDTQYF	TGTGCCAGCAGTGAACTAGCGGGGGATAGCACAGATACGCAGTATTTT
.	TRBJ1-1	TRBV18	.	CASSPGSVFTEAFF	TGTGCCAGCTCACCAGGGTCGGTATTCACTGAAGCTTTCTTT
few	TRBJ2-7	TRBV30	TRBD2	CAWSVASGRTPYEQYF	TGTGCCTGGAGTGTCGCTAGCGGGAGGACGCCCTACGAGCAGTACTTC
.	TRBJ2-3	TRBV28	TRBD2	CASSSGATSGADTQYF	TGTGCCAGCAGTTCCGGGGCGACTAGCGGGGCAGATACGCAGTATTTT
.	TRBJ2-7	TRBV5-6	.	CASSLTWGYEQYF	TGTGCCAGCAGTCTGACATGGGGCTACGAGCAGTACTTC
.	TRBJ2-3	TRBV27	TRBD2	CASGIQRGGRDTQYF	TGTGCCAGCGGCATACAGCGGGGGGGTAGGGATACGCAGTATTTT
few	TRBJ1-2	TRBV6-1	.	CASSVVREYGYTF	TGTGCCAGCAGTGTTGTCAGAGAGTATGGCTACACCTTC
few	TRBJ1-1	TRBV5-4	.	CASSPELNTEAFF	TGTGCCAGCAGCCCCGAGCTGAACACTGAAGCTTTCTTT
once	TRBJ2-1	TRBV7-3	.	CASSARTADEQFF	TGTGCCAGCAGCGCCAGAACAGCGGACGAGCAGTTCTTC
.	TRBJ1-5	TRBV4-2	TRBD1	CASSQGGQGASRQPQHF	TGTGCCAGCAGCCAAGGGGGACAGGGGGCATCGCGTCAGCCCCAGCATTTT
once	TRBJ1-2	TRBV27	.	CASSLSVSTTNYGYTF	TGTGCCAGCAGTTTATCTGTGTCGACAACCAACTATGGCTACACCTTC
.	TRBJ1-1	TRBV18	TRBD1	CASSPATGGVDTEAFF	TGTGCCAGCTCACCAGCTACAGGGGGAGTGGACACTGAAGCTTTCTTT
.	TRBJ1-5	TRBV14	.	CASSQGFQPQHF	TGTGCCAGCAGCCAGGGGTTTCAGCCCCAGCATTTT
.	TRBJ2-3	TRBV5-1	.	CASSRQALSTDTQYF	TGCGCCAGCAGCCGACAGGCCCTTAGCACAGATACGCAGTATTTT
.	TRBJ2-4	TRBV28	.	CASTPSGRPGAKNIQYF	TGTGCCAGCACCCCCTCGGGTCGACCAGGAGCCAAAAACATTCAGTACTTC